Listed below are T cell receptor beta chains from one sample, sequenced in a study of T cells in localized non-small cell lung cancer. Here immunoSEQ multiplex PCR was the method, and the copy in TCRdb shows in-frame clones only, minus some. The sample lists about 16,000 clones, about 90% occurring once. The sample consisted of peripheral blood mononuclear cells, taken before any cancer treatment. The source of these receptors is a woman aged 35 to 70 with stage III lung adenocarcinoma. Both conserved end residues are part of each CDR3.

V: TRBV2
CDR3: CASSDTSATNEKLFF

V: TRBV28
CDR3: CASSSTATYEQYF

V: TRBV7-3
CDR3: CASSLNSGSRYEQYF

V: TRBV7-9
CDR3: CASSLQRGTGETQYF

V: TRBV9
CDR3: CASSPSGGGANTEAFF

V: TRBV19
CDR3: CASRTSGYTGELFF

V: TRBV7-2
CDR3: CASSPPGLGGIDTQYF

V: TRBV7-3
CDR3: CASSLDVTGELFF

V: TRBV2
CDR3: CASSLRRNLDGNQPQHF

V: TRBV7-6
CDR3: CASSLAGGTGELFF

V: TRBV5-6
CDR3: CASSLGGVGHYGYTF

V: TRBV7-2
CDR3: CASSSRDRGIGGYTF

V: TRBV5-4
CDR3: CASSSLAGVGDTQYF

V: TRBV9
CDR3: CASHPGGGQSDTQYF

V: TRBV7-8
CDR3: CASSWGTSGGGYEQYF

V: TRBV5-1
CDR3: CASSLNYEQYF

V: TRBV20-1
CDR3: CSARGGRVEYF

V: TRBV27
CDR3: CASSLQHGLNTEAFF

V: TRBV2
CDR3: CASSGSPWGGAGTGELFF

V: TRBV30
CDR3: CAWSGQYGDTQYF

V: TRBV2
CDR3: CASSSYSGNTIYF

V: TRBV5-1
CDR3: CASSLAQNTEAFF

V: TRBV7-3
CDR3: CASSLASGTEQFF

V: TRBV5-6
CDR3: CASSLVVNTEAFF

V: TRBV28
CDR3: CASSRDRFIEQYF

V: TRBV30
CDR3: CAWSPRRPGQGAYEQYF

V: TRBV30
CDR3: CAWSPGRRLAGGRYEQYF

V: TRBV7-2
CDR3: CASSSTNTEAFF

V: TRBV4-3
CDR3: CASSQDARGGTDSLGYGYTF

V: TRBV5-8
CDR3: CASSETGAHYGYTF

V: TRBV5-1
CDR3: CASSFLSPTSGRFNNEQFF

V: TRBV7-9
CDR3: CASSTGQFNTEAFF

V: TRBV2
CDR3: CASRVPGQSNYGYTF

V: TRBV6-1
CDR3: CASSASDRPSSGANVLTF

V: TRBV11-2
CDR3: CASKAGTGGNTIYF

V: TRBV4-3
CDR3: CASSQDVGTGELFF

V: TRBV5-5
CDR3: CASSFQIPGDEQYF

V: TRBV5-6
CDR3: CASSFPSASSKVYGYTF

V: TRBV11-2
CDR3: CASSDLRGSYEQYF

V: TRBV21-1
CDR3: CASSNQSDRDNYGYTF

V: TRBV6-5
CDR3: CASSRYSNQPQHF

V: TRBV11-2
CDR3: CASSLVRGYTF

V: TRBV6-1
CDR3: CASSAALQGGSVQPQHF

V: TRBV2
CDR3: CASSEGFTANSPLHF

V: TRBV7-9
CDR3: CASSSDRTSNQPQHF

V: TRBV19
CDR3: CASSTSPGQGSTGELFF

V: TRBV4-1
CDR3: CASSADPGELFF